The rows below give T cell receptor beta chains drawn from one sample of a study of shared clonotypes between healthy human individuals. Sequenced by immunoSEQ multiplex PCR; TCRdb stores in-frame clones only, minus some. The data hold about 2,500,000 clones, with roughly nine tenths observed a single time. The sequencing sample was made of naive CD4+ T cells sorted from blood. The origin of the receptors is a young man in good health. Both conserved end residues are part of each CDR3. D genes are given only for firm matches. Only part of the rows carry a size: once, few, many, or a class if the clone is expanded.

abundance	d_gene	v_gene	j_gene	CDR3nt	CDR3aa
.	TRBD1	TRBV28	TRBJ2-7	TGTGCCAGCAGGTTTCGACAGGGGACCTACGAGCAGTACTTC	CASRFRQGTYEQYF
.	.	TRBV4-3	TRBJ2-5	TGCGCCAGCAGCCAAGCGAGGGGGGAGACCCAGTACTTC	CASSQARGETQYF
.	.	TRBV30	TRBJ1-1	TGTGCCTGGAGCTTCGGGGGCAACACTGAAGCTTTCTTT	CAWSFGGNTEAFF
once	.	TRBV2	TRBJ2-4	TGTGCCAGCAGTGAAGCGGGGCAAGCCAAAAACATTCAGTACTTC	CASSEAGQAKNIQYF
.	.	TRBV6-5	TRBJ1-5	TGTGCCAGCAGTTACAGGATGGATAGCAATCAGCCCCAGCATTTT	CASSYRMDSNQPQHF
.	TRBD1	TRBV28	TRBJ2-4	TGTGCCAGCAGTTCCCGACAGGGTGCAGGCGTAGACATTCAGTACTTC	CASSSRQGAGVDIQYF
once	.	TRBV6-8	TRBJ1-4	TGTGCCAGCAGTTACCCCCACGGTGCAACTAATGAAAAACTGTTTTTT	CASSYPHGATNEKLFF
.	.	TRBV29-1	TRBJ2-7	TGCAGCGCAGGAGAGGGTTCCTACGAGCAGTACTTC	CSAGEGSYEQYF
.	.	TRBV14	TRBJ1-1	TGTGCCAGCAGCCAAGTTACTCCCGGGGGTAACACTGAAGCTTTCTTT	CASSQVTPGGNTEAFF
.	TRBD1	TRBV5-1	TRBJ2-7	TGCGCCAGCAGCGGGACAGGGGGAGCCTACGAGCAGTACTTC	CASSGTGGAYEQYF
.	TRBD2	TRBV7-2	TRBJ2-3	TGTGCCAGCAGCCCTAGCGGGACGACAGATACGCAGTATTTT	CASSPSGTTDTQYF
.	.	TRBV5-6	TRBJ2-2	TGTGCCAGCAGCTTGGGTCTGGGCGCGAACACCGGGGAGCTGTTTTTT	CASSLGLGANTGELFF
.	.	TRBV6-1	TRBJ1-1	TGTGCCAGCAGTGAAGCGGGTTCAGGGGAAGCTTTCTTT	CASSEAGSGEAFF
.	.	TRBV11-1	TRBJ2-5	TGTGCCAGCAGCACAAGGAGGCAGCAAGAGACCCAGTACTTC	CASSTRRQQETQYF
.	TRBD2	TRBV11-2	TRBJ2-2	TGTGCCAGCAGCTTAAGGGGGACTAGCGGCACCGGGGAGCTGTTTTTT	CASSLRGTSGTGELFF
.	.	TRBV7-9	TRBJ1-2	TGTGCCAGCAGCTACTACAGTAACTATGGCTACACCTTC	CASSYYSNYGYTF
.	.	TRBV7-9	TRBJ2-3	TGTGCCAGCAGCACTAGGGACACAGATACGCAGTATTTT	CASSTRDTDTQYF
.	.	TRBV18	TRBJ1-5	TGTGCCAGCTCACTCTTACGGGGTGATCAGCCCCAGCATTTT	CASSLLRGDQPQHF
.	.	TRBV7-3	TRBJ2-5	TGTGCCAGCAGAAAACCGGGACGGGACCAAGAGACCCAGTACTTC	CASRKPGRDQETQYF
.	TRBD1	TRBV29-1	TRBJ2-7	TGCAGCGTTGGACAGGGTGGTGAGCAGTACTTC	CSVGQGGEQYF
.	.	TRBV28	TRBJ1-6	TGTGCCAGCAGTTTAGAGCAGCGTAATTCACCCCTCCACTTT	CASSLEQRNSPLHF
.	.	TRBV11-2	TRBJ1-1	TGTGCCAGCAGGCACCGGGACACCAACACTGAAGCTTTCTTT	CASRHRDTNTEAFF
.	TRBD1	TRBV2	TRBJ2-3	TGTGCCAGCAGCCCCGGGACAGGGGGCACAGATACGCAGTATTTT	CASSPGTGGTDTQYF
.	.	TRBV29-1	TRBJ1-1	TGCAGCGTGCTTAGAGGTCCTTATGAAGCTTTCTTT	CSVLRGPYEAFF
.	.	TRBV5-4	TRBJ1-1	TGTGCCAGCAGCGCCAGGGAGAACACTGAAGCTTTCTTT	CASSARENTEAFF
.	TRBD1	TRBV5-1	TRBJ2-2	TGCGCCAGCAGCTTAGGGACAGGGCTCACCGGGGAGCTGTTTTTT	CASSLGTGLTGELFF
.	.	TRBV28	TRBJ2-7	TGTGCCAGCAGAGGGGGTAGCTCCTACGAGCAGTACTTC	CASRGGSSYEQYF
.	.	TRBV7-2	TRBJ1-2	TGTGCCAGCAGCTTAGGGAAGGAGAACTATGGCTACACCTTC	CASSLGKENYGYTF
.	.	TRBV7-8	TRBJ1-5	TGTGCCAGCAGCTTACAGGCAGGGCAGAATCAGCCCCAGCATTTT	CASSLQAGQNQPQHF
.	.	TRBV5-1	TRBJ1-5	TGCGCCAGCAGCCTCGGGACCGGCAATCAGCCCCAGCATTTT	CASSLGTGNQPQHF
.	.	TRBV2	TRBJ1-2	TGTGCCAGCAGCCCGGGATCCTATGGCTACACCTTC	CASSPGSYGYTF
.	.	TRBV7-6	TRBJ2-6	TGTGCCAGCAGCTTAGGACAGGACCTCTCTGGGGCCAACGTCCTGACTTTC	CASSLGQDLSGANVLTF
few	.	TRBV28	TRBJ1-1	TGTGCCGCAACAAGCACAACGAACACTGAAGCTTTCTTT	CAATSTTNTEAFF
.	.	TRBV30	TRBJ1-2	TGTGCCTGGAGTCCTTGGGGCAACTATGGCTACACCTTC	CAWSPWGNYGYTF
once	TRBD1	TRBV5-6	TRBJ2-7	TGTGCCAGCAGGGAACGAGGGACAGGGGTTTACGAGCAGTACTTC	CASRERGTGVYEQYF
.	TRBD1	TRBV5-1	TRBJ2-3	TGCGCCAGCAACCCACAGGGGAACACAGATACGCAGTATTTT	CASNPQGNTDTQYF
.	.	TRBV9	TRBJ2-3	TGTGCCAGCAGCGTAGAAAGGGGGGGCCGCACAGATACGCAGTATTTT	CASSVERGGRTDTQYF
.	TRBD1	TRBV19	TRBJ2-6	TGTGCCACCACCGTGGACAGGGGTTTTAGCTCTGGGGCCAACGTCCTGACTTTC	CATTVDRGFSSGANVLTF
.	.	TRBV2	TRBJ2-3	TGTGCCAGCAGTTCCTTCCGGGCCGATACGCAGTATTTT	CASSSFRADTQYF
.	.	TRBV10-2	TRBJ1-5	TGCGCCAGCAGTGAGTCGGGTGGGAGCAATCAGCCCCAGCATTTT	CASSESGGSNQPQHF
.	.	TRBV10-3	TRBJ1-3	TGTGCCATCAGTGAGTCCGGAGGGCTCTCTGGAAACACCATATATTTT	CAISESGGLSGNTIYF
.	TRBD1	TRBV6-5	TRBJ1-2	TGTGCCAGCAGTACGAGGACAGGGGGAAACTATGGCTACACCTTC	CASSTRTGGNYGYTF